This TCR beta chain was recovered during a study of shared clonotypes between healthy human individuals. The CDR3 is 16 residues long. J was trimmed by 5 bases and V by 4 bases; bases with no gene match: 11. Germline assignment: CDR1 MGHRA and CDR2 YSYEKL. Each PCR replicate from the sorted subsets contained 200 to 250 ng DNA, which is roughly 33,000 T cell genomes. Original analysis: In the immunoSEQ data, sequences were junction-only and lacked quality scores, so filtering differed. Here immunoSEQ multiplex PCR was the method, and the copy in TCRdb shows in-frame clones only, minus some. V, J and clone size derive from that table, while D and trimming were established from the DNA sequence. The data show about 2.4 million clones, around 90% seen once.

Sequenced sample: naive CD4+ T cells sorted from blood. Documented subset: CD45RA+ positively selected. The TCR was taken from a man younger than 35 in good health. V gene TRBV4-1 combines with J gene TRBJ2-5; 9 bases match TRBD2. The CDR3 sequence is CASSRTSEGLRETQYF. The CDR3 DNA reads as TGCGCCAGCAGCCGGACTAGCGAAGGACTCCGGGAGACCCAGTACTTC.